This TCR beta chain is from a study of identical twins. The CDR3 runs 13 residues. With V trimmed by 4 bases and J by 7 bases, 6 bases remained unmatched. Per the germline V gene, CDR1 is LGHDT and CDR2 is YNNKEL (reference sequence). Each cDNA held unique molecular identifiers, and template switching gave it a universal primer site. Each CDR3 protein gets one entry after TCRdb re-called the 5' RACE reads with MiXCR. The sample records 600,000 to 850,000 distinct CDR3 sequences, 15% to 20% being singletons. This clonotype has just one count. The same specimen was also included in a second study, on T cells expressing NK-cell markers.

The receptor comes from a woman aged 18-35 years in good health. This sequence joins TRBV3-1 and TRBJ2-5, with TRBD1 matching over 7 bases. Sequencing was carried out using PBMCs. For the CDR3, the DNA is TGTGCCAGCAGCCCACAGGGGCTAACGACCCAGTACTTC. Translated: CASSPQGLTTQYF.